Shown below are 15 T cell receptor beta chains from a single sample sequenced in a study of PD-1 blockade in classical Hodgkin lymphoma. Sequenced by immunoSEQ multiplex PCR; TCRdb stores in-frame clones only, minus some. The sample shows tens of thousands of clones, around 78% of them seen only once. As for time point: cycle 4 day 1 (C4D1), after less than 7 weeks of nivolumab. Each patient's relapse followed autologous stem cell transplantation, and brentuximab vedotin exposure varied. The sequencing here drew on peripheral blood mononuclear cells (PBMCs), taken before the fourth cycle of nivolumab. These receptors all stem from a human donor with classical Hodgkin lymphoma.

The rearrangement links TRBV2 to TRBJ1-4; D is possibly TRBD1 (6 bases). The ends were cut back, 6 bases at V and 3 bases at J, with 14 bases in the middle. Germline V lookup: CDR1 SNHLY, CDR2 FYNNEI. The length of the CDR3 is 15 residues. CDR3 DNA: TGTGCCAGCAGCCTAGACAGGTTCCCTAATGAAAAACTGTTTTTT. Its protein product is CASSLDRFPNEKLFF. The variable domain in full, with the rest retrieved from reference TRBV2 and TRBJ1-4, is EPEVTQTPSHQVTQMGQEVILRCVPISNHLYFYWYRQILGQKVEFLVSFYNNEISEKSEIFDDQFSVERPDGSNFTLKIRSTKLEDSAMYFCASSLDRFPNEKLFFGSGTQLSVL.

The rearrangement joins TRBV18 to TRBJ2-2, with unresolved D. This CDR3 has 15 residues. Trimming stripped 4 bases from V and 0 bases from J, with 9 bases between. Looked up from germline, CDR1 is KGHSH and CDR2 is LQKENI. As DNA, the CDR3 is TGTGCCAGCTCACGTTTCGGACCGAACACCGGGGAGCTGTTTTTT. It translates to CASSRFGPNTGELFF.

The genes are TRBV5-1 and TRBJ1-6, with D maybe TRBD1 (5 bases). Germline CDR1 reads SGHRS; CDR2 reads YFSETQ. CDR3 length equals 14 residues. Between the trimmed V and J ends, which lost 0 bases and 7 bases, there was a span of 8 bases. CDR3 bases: TGCGCCAGCAGCTTGGAGGGGACCAATTCACCCCTCCACTTT. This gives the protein CASSLEGTNSPLHF. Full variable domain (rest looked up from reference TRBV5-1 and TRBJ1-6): KAGVTQTPRYLIKTRGQQVTLSCSPISGHRSVSWYQQTPGQGLQFLFEYFSETQRNKGNFPGRFSGRQFSNSRSEMNVSTLELGDSALYLCASSLEGTNSPLHFGNGTRLTVT.

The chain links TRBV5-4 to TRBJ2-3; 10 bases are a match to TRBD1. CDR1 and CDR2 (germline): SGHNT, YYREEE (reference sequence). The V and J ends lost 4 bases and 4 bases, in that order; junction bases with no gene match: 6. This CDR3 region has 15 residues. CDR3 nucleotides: TGTGCCAGCAGCCGACGGGACAGGGGATCAGATACGCAGTATTTT. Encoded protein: CASSRRDRGSDTQYF.

The CDR3 coding sequence is TGTGCCAGCAGCCAAGATGGGGGGGCGAACACTGAAGCTTTCTTT. This encodes CASSQDGGANTEAFF. The rearrangement links TRBV14 to TRBJ1-1, with D possibly matching TRBD1 (6 bases). Looked up from germline, CDR1 is SGHDN and CDR2 is FVKESK. Trimming took 0 bases from V and 1 from J, leaving 9 bases between them. The CDR3 has 15 amino acids.

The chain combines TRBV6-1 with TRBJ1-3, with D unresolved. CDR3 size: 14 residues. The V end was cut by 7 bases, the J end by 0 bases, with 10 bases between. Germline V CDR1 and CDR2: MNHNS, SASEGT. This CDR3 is CASNLAASGNTIYF. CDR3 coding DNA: TGTGCCAGCAATTTGGCGGCCTCTGGAAACACCATATATTTT.

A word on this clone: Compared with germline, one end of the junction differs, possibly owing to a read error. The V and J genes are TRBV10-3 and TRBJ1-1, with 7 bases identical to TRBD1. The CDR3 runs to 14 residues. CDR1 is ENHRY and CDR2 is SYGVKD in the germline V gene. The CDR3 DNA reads TGTGCCAGCAGTCCCTTGTCGACAGGGCCTGAAGCTTTCTTT. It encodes CASSPLSTGPEAFF.

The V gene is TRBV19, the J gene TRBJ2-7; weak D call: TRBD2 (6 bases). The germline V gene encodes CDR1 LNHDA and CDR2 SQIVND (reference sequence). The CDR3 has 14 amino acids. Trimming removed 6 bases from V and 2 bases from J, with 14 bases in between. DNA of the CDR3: TGTGCCAGTAGCGCGGTAGGGGAGGCCTACGAGCAGTACTTC. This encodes CASSAVGEAYEQYF.

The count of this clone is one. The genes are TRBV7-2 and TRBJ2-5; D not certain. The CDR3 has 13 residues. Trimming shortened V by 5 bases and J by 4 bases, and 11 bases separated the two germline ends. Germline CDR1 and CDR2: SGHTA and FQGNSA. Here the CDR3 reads CASSPRVPETQYF. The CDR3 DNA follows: TGTGCCAGCAGCCCACGGGTTCCAGAGACCCAGTACTTC.

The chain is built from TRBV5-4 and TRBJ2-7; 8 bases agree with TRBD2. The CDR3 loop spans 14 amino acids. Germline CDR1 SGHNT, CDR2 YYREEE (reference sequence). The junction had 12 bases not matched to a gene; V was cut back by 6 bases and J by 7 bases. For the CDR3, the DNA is TGTGCCAGCAAAGATCTAGCGTCGGGGGGGGAGCAGTACTTC. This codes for CASKDLASGGEQYF.

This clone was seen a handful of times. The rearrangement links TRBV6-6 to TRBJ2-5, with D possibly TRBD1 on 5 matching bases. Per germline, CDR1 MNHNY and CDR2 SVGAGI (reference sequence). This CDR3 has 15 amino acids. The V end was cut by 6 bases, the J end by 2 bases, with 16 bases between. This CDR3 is CASRSATAGQETQYF. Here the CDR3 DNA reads TGTGCCAGCAGATCCGCGACAGCCGGTCAAGAGACCCAGTACTTC.

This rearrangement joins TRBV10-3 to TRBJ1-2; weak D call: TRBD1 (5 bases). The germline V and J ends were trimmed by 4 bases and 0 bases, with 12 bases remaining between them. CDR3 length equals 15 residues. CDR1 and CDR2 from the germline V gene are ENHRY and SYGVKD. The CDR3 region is CAISGRAVTNYGYTF. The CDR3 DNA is TGTGCCATCAGTGGCAGGGCCGTAACTAACTATGGCTACACCTTC.

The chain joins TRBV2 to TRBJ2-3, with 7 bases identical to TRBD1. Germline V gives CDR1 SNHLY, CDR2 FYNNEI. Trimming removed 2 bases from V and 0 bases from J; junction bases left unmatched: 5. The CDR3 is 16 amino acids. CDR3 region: CASSESGTVSTDTQYF. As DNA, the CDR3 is TGTGCCAGCAGTGAATCCGGGACAGTCAGCACAGATACGCAGTATTTT.

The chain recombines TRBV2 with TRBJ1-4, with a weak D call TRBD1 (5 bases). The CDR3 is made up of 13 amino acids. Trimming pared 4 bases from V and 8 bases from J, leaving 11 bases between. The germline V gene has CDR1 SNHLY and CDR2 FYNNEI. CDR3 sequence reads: CASSGQGGEKLFF. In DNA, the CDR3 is TGTGCCAGCAGTGGGCAGGGTGGGGAAAAACTGTTTTTT.

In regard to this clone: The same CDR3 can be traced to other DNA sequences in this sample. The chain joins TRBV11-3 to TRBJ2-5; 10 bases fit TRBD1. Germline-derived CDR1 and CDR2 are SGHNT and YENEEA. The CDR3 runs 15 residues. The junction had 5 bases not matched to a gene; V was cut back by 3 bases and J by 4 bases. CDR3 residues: CASSLGQGLGETQYF. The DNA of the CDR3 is TGTGCCAGCAGCTTGGGACAGGGGTTAGGAGAGACCCAGTACTTC.